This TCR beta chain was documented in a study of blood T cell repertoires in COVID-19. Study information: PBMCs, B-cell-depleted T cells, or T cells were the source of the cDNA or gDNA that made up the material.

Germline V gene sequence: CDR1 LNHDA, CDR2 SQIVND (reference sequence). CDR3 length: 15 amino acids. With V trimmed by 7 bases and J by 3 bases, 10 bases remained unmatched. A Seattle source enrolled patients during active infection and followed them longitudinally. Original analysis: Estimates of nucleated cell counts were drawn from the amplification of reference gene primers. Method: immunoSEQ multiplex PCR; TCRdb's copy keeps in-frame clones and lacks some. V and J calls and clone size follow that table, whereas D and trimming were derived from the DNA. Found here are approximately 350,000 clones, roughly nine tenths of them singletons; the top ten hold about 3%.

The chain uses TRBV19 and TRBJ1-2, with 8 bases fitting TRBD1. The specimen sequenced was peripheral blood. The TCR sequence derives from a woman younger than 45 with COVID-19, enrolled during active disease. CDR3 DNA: TGTGCCAGTATGGAATCAGGGGGCGTCCACTATGGCTACACCTTC. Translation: CASMESGGVHYGYTF.